This T cell receptor beta chain stems from a study of cytomegalovirus exposure and HLA in healthy donors. This clone has only a few counts. Only in-frame clones appear in the TCRdb table, and some are missing; sequencing was by immunoSEQ multiplex PCR. Of under 70,000 clones in the sample, roughly 91% are singletons; the top ten hold approximately 1.5%. CDR1 and CDR2 from the germline V gene are SGHDT and YYEEEE. The CDR3 length is 13 residues. Trimming took 5 bases from V and 7 from J; bases not matched to a gene: 2. The donors were members of the roughly 120-subject validation cohort (separate from the approximately 670-subject first cohort).

The rearrangement uses TRBV5-6 and TRBJ1-5, with 11 bases fitting TRBD1. The clonotype was recovered from a woman between 18 and 29 years old in good health and CMV-seronegative. What was sequenced was PBMCs. CDR3 sequence: CASSRTGGQPQHF. The CDR3 region has the DNA TGTGCCAGCAGTCGGACAGGGGGCCAGCCCCAGCATTTT.